This T cell receptor (beta chain) was found in a study of T-cell memory formation after mild COVID-19. Study-wide results and caveats: In pre-infection memory, a portion of responding clones appeared, which suggested that cross-reactive memory joined. The authors did not confirm SARS-CoV-2 specificity of second-wave clones peaking day 37. Among clones contracting day 15 to 85, CD4/CD8 was balanced, whereas later expanders leaned CD4+.

The CDR3 loop spans 14 amino acids. The germline V gene has CDR1 MGHRA and CDR2 YSYEKL. V shed 2 bases and J shed 4 bases, with 11 bases lying between them. Concerning this clonotype itself: Its antigen remains unidentified.

cDNA libraries for TCR alpha and TCR beta, carrying sample barcodes and UMIs, came from 5'RACE with constant-segment primers. TCRdb recomputed calls from the 5' RACE reads with MiXCR, one row per CDR3 protein. The sample shows over 250,000 distinct CDR3 sequences, approximately 16% of them seen only once. This TCR derives from a man in his late teens or twenties who had mild COVID-19 (a few samples of this study predate the infection). Cell type and time point are not known. Sequenced: PBMCs or a T cell subset sorted from them (not recorded which). The chain joins TRBV4-1 to TRBJ1-1; tentative D call: TRBD1 (5 bases). The CDR3 DNA sequence: TGCGCCAGCAGCCAAAGGGGTGAGGGCACTGAAGCTTTCTTT. This gives the protein CASSQRGEGTEAFF.